This TCR beta chain was documented in a study of CD8 T cells in Susac syndrome. The wider study: When blood was drawn, patients with Susac syndrome were on intravenous immunoglobulin alone, on corticosteroids, or therapy-naive.

The CDR3 consists of 13 residues. V gave up 4 bases and J gave up 7 bases, with 14 bases separating them. Germline V gene lookup returns CDR1 SGHRS and CDR2 YFSETQ. Reverse transcription used about 0.5 to 1 ug RNA and random hexamers. The immunoSEQ assay covered 54 Vbeta and 13 Jbeta segments for CDR3. TCRdb called the immunoSEQ multiplex PCR reads again in MiXCR, with one record for every CDR3 protein. The top ten hold about 0.1% of the sample, which has about 190,000 distinct CDR3 sequences, 75% to 95% seen once. The chain recombines TRBV5-1 with TRBJ2-5; D unclear. The sample consisted of CD4+ T cells from PBMCs. The clonotype was recovered from a human donor with Susac syndrome. The CDR3 spells CASSHPAGGTQYF. The CDR3, as DNA: TGCGCCAGCAGCCATCCGGCCGGCGGGACCCAGTACTTC.